This T cell receptor beta chain was retrieved from a study of cytomegalovirus exposure and HLA in healthy donors. PCR primers comprised 60 Vbeta and 13 Jbeta primers. Libraries were prepared by immunoSEQ multiplex PCR; TCRdb keeps only in-frame clonotypes and omits some of them. The profile shows 100,000 or so clones, roughly 80% of them singletons. V trimming: 5 bases; J trimming: 4 bases; junction bases outside the gene matches: 11. CDR1 and CDR2 from the germline V gene are MNHEY and SMNVEV (reference sequence). The length of the CDR3 is 16 residues. On this clone itself: What it binds is not known.

General study points: About 90% or about 30% of the time was how often most TCR beta V segments were productive, according to an earlier analysis. Later genetic work tied a missense DCLRE1C variant to beta-chain V and J trimming.

The specimen sequenced was PBMCs. The origin of this receptor is a young man in good health and CMV-seropositive. The rearrangement joins TRBV27 to TRBJ2-1, with 7 bases identical to TRBD1. CDR3 sequence reads: CASSPTGIGGYNEQFF. The CDR3 DNA reads TGTGCCAGCAGTCCGACAGGGATAGGGGGATACAATGAGCAGTTCTTC.